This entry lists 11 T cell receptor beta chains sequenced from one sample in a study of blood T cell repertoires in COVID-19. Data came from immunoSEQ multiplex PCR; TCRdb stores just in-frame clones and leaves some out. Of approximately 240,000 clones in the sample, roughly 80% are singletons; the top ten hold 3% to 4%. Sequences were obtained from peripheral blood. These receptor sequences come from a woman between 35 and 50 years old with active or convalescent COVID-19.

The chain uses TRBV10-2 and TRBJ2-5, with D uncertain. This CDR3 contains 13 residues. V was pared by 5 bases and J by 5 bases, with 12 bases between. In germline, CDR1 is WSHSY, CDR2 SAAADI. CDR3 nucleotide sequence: TGCGCCAGCAGTTTTGGGCCCAAGGAGACCCAGTACTTC. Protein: CASSFGPKETQYF.

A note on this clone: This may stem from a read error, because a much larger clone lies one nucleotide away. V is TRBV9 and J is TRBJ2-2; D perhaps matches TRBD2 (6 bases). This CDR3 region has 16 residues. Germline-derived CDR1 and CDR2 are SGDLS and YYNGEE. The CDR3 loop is CARSAGGGGAAGELFF. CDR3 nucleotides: TGTGCCCGCAGCGCCGGGGGAGGAGGGGCAGCCGGGGAGCTGTTTTTT. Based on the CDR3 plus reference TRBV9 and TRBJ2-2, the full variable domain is DSGVTQTPKHLITATGQRVTLRCSPRSGDLSVYWYQQSLDQGLQFLIQYYNGEERAKGNILERFSAQQFPDLHSELNLSSLELGDSALYFCARSAGGGGAAGELFFGEGSRLTVL.

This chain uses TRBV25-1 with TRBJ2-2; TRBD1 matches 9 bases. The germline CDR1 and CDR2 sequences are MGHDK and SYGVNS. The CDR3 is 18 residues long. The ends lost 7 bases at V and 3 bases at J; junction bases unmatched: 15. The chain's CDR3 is CASTTNPLQGAHTGELFF. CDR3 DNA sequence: TGTGCCAGCACCACAAATCCTTTACAGGGGGCGCACACCGGGGAGCTGTTTTTT.

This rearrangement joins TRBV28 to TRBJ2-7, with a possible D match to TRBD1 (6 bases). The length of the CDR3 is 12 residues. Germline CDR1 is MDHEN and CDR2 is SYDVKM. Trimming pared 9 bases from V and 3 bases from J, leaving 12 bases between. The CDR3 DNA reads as TGTGCCAGTAAGTCAGGGGTCTACGAGCAGTACGTC. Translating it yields CASKSGVYEQYV.

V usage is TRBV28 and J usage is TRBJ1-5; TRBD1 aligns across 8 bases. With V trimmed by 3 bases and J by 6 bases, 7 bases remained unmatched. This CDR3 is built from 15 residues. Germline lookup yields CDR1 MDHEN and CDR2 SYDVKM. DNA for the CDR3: TGTGCCAGCAGTTTTTCACAGGGGGGCGTTCAGCCCCAGCATTTT. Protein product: CASSFSQGGVQPQHF.

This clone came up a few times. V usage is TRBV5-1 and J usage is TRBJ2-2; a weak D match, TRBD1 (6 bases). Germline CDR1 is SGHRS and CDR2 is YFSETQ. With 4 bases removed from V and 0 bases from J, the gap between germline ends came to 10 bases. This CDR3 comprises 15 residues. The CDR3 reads CASSGTNTNTGELFF. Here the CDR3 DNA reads TGCGCCAGCAGCGGGACAAACACGAACACCGGGGAGCTGTTTTTT.

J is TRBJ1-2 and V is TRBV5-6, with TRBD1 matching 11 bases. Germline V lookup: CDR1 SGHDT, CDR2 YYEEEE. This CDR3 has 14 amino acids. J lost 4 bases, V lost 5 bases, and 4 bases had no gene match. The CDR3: CASSWDRGFYGYTF. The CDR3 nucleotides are TGTGCCAGCAGTTGGGACAGGGGGTTCTATGGCTACACCTTC. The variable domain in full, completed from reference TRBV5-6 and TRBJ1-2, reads DAGVTQSPTHLIKTRGQQVTLRCSPKSGHDTVSWYQQALGQGPQFIFQYYEEEERQRGNFPDRFSGHQFPNYSSELNVNALLLGDSALYLCASSWDRGFYGYTFGSGTRLTVV.

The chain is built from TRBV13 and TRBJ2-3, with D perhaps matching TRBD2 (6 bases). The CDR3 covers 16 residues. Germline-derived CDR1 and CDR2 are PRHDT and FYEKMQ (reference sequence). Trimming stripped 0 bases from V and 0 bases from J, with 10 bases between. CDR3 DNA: TGTGCCAGCAGCTTAGGCCTAGCGACTAGCACAGATACGCAGTATTTT. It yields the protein CASSLGLATSTDTQYF. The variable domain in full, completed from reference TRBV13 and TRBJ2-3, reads AAGVIQSPRHLIKEKRETATLKCYPIPRHDTVYWYQQGPGQDPQFLISFYEKMQSDKGSIPDRFSAQQFSDYHSELNMSSLELGDSALYFCASSLGLATSTDTQYFGPGTRLTVL.

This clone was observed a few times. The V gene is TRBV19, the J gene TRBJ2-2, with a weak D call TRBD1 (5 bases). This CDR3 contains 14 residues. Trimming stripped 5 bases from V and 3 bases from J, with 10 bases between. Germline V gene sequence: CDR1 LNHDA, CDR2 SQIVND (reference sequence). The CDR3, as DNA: TGTGCCAGTAGTCTTCAGGGTTACACCGGGGAGCTGTTTTTT. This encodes CASSLQGYTGELFF.

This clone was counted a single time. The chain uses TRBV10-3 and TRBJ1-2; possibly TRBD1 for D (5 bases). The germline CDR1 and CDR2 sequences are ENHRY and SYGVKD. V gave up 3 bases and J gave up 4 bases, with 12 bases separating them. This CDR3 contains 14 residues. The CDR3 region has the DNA TGTGCCATCAGTGAAGGGCAGGGTGGCTATGGCTACACCTTC. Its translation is CAISEGQGGYGYTF.

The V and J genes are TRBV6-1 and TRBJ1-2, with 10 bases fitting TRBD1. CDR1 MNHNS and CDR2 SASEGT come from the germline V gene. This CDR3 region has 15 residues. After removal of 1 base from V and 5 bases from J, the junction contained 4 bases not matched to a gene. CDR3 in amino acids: CASSEGTGGRYGYTF. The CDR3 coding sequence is TGTGCCAGCAGTGAAGGGACAGGGGGTCGATATGGCTACACCTTC.